The 18 T cell receptor beta chains listed next were all sequenced from one sample in a study of cytomegalovirus exposure and HLA in healthy donors. A multiplex PCR was run with 60 Vbeta primers and 13 Jbeta primers. Sequencing used immunoSEQ multiplex PCR; TCRdb keeps in-frame clones, though not all of them. Of 150,000 to 200,000 clones listed, around 83% were seen once; the top ten hold roughly 0.8%. The sequencing input was PBMCs. These receptors came from a woman aged 18-29 years in good health and CMV-seronegative.

V and J are TRBV27 and TRBJ1-1; D is perhaps TRBD1 (6 bases). This CDR3 region has 13 residues. The ends were cut back, 3 bases at V and 4 bases at J, with 9 bases in the middle. Germline assignment: CDR1 MNHEY and CDR2 SMNVEV (reference sequence). CDR3 sequence (DNA): TGTGCCAGCAGTTTGTCCAGGGGCACTGAAGCTTTCTTT. Translating gives CASSLSRGTEAFF.

The rearrangement links TRBV5-1 to TRBJ1-1; D possibly corresponds to TRBD1 (5 bases). From germline, CDR1 is SGHRS and CDR2 YFSETQ. V lost 8 bases to trimming and J lost 1 base, with 9 bases between them. CDR3 size: 12 residues. CDR3 sequence reads: CASAGGNTEAFF. The DNA of the CDR3 is TGCGCCAGTGCGGGGGGGAACACTGAAGCTTTCTTT.

The V and J genes are TRBV6-5 and TRBJ1-5; weak D call: TRBD1 (5 bases). This CDR3 region has 14 residues. Trimming took off 0 bases at V and 2 bases at J, with 5 bases between the two ends. Per germline, CDR1 MNHEY and CDR2 SVGAGI. The CDR3 DNA reads as TGTGCCAGCAGTTACTCAGGGGGCAATCAGCCCCAGCATTTT. Translating it yields CASSYSGGNQPQHF.

The rearrangement joins TRBV7-2 to TRBJ2-7, with 7 bases aligning to TRBD1. The junction had 9 bases not matched to a gene; V was cut back by 3 bases and J by 1 base. Germline CDR1 SGHTA, CDR2 FQGNSA. The CDR3 sequence is 16 residues long. The CDR3 coding sequence is TGTGCCAGCAGCTTCCATGGGTCGGGACAGTCCTACGAGCAGTACTTC. It specifies CASSFHGSGQSYEQYF.

The V and J genes are TRBV7-9 and TRBJ1-2; maybe TRBD1 (6 bases). This CDR3 is built from 13 residues. Trimming cost V 5 bases and J 4 bases, with 11 bases left between them. The germline gives CDR1 SEHNR, CDR2 FQNEAQ (reference sequence). The CDR3 region is CASSDRTAYGYTF. CDR3 nucleotide sequence: TGTGCCAGCAGCGATAGGACAGCCTATGGCTACACCTTC. Together with reference TRBV7-9 and TRBJ1-2, the CDR3 gives the full variable domain: DTGVSQNPRHKITKRGQNVTFRCDPISEHNRLYWYRQTLGQGPEFLTYFQNEAQLEKSRLLSDRFSAERPKGSFSTLEIQRTEQGDSAMYLCASSDRTAYGYTFGSGTRLTVV.

V is TRBV19 and J is TRBJ1-1, with TRBD1 matching over 7 bases. Trimming at V came to 3 bases and at J to 7 bases, leaving 5 bases not matched to a gene. Per germline, CDR1 LNHDA and CDR2 SQIVND (reference sequence). The CDR3 covers 13 residues. CDR3 region: CASSIAGGGEAFF. CDR3 DNA sequence: TGTGCCAGTAGTATTGCAGGGGGAGGTGAAGCTTTCTTT.

This clone was detected only once. The chain employs TRBV9 and TRBJ2-5; 10 nucleotides agree with TRBD2. Germline values: CDR1 SGDLS, CDR2 YYNGEE. This CDR3 region has 16 residues. V gave up 0 bases and J gave up 4 bases; unmatched junction bases: 6. CDR3 DNA: TGTGCCAGCAGCGTAGCTCCAGCGGGAGGGCGAGAGACCCAGTACTTC. Protein: CASSVAPAGGRETQYF.

The chain carries TRBV27 and TRBJ2-6; D perhaps matches TRBD2 (6 bases). Germline V gives CDR1 MNHEY, CDR2 SMNVEV (reference sequence). Trimming took 3 bases from V and 0 from J, leaving 15 bases between them. The CDR3 covers 18 residues. CDR3 nucleotide sequence: TGTGCCAGCAGTTTCCTGCGGGACGTAAGCTCTGGGGCCAACGTCCTGACTTTC. Translation: CASSFLRDVSSGANVLTF. The whole variable domain, filled in from reference TRBV27 and TRBJ2-6, reads EAQVTQNPRYLITVTGKKLTVTCSQNMNHEYMSWYRQDPGLGLRQIYYSMNVEVTDKGDVPEGYKVSRKEKRNFPLILESPSPNQTSLYFCASSFLRDVSSGANVLTFGAGSRLTVL.

The DNA for the CDR3 is TGTGCCAGCAGCCCCGGGAGAGCCGCCTACGAGCAGTACTTC. Protein: CASSPGRAAYEQYF. The J gene is TRBJ2-5, the V gene TRBV16; D might be TRBD2 (6 bases). Near its end, the DNA agrees better with TRBJ2-7, so the J call may be wrong. Germline V CDR1 and CDR2: KGHSY, FQNENV. This CDR3 region has 14 residues.

In DNA, the CDR3 is TGTGCCACCAGCAGGAATACAGGGCCCCTTAACACCGGGGAGCTGTTTTTT. It codes for CATSRNTGPLNTGELFF. This chain links TRBV15 with TRBJ2-2; a possible D gene is TRBD1 (6 bases). The CDR3 contains 17 residues. Germline assignment: CDR1 LNHNV and CDR2 YYDKDF (reference sequence). Trimming took 3 bases from V and 2 from J, leaving 16 bases between them. The variable domain in full, with the rest retrieved from reference TRBV15 and TRBJ2-2, is DAMVIQNPRYQVTQFGKPVTLSCSQTLNHNVMYWYQQKSSQAPKLLFHYYDKDFNNEADTPDNFQSRRPNTSFCFLDIRSPGLGDTAMYLCATSRNTGPLNTGELFFGEGSRLTVL.

J is TRBJ2-3 and V is TRBV7-2; D is undetermined. The CDR3 consists of 13 residues. The ends were cut back, 4 bases at V and 4 bases at J, with 9 bases in the middle. CDR1 is SGHTA, CDR2 FQGNSA, per germline. CDR3 residues: CASSSTRADTQYF. The CDR3 DNA is TGTGCCAGCAGCTCGACCCGGGCAGATACGCAGTATTTT.

This clone showed up just once. V usage is TRBV5-1 and J usage is TRBJ1-3; D remains ambiguous. Trimming pared 2 bases from V and 0 bases from J, leaving 12 bases between. The V gene's germline CDR1 is SGHRS and CDR2 YFSETQ. The CDR3 has 16 amino acids. The CDR3 bases are TGCGCCAGCAGCTTTACAATGAATCGCTCTGGAAACACCATATATTTT. It yields the protein CASSFTMNRSGNTIYF.

V gene TRBV6-5 combines with J gene TRBJ1-2, with TRBD1 identical over 7 bases. Germline CDR1 and CDR2: MNHEY and SVGAGI. V was pared by 8 bases and J by 3 bases, with 6 bases of the junction left unmatched. The CDR3 is made up of 13 amino acids. CDR3 DNA: TGTGCCAGCGCGACAGGGAATTACTATGGCTACACCTTC. Its translation: CASATGNYYGYTF.

The chain couples TRBV5-4 to TRBJ2-7; D is ambiguous. CDR3 length: 13 residues. Deletions cut 2 bases from V and 3 bases from J, with 9 bases between. CDR1 SGHNT and CDR2 YYREEE come from the germline V gene (reference sequence). The CDR3 protein is CASSFGINYEQYF. The DNA for the CDR3 is TGTGCCAGCAGCTTTGGCATTAACTACGAGCAGTACTTC.

This chain uses TRBV6-5 with TRBJ1-1, with D maybe TRBD1 (6 bases). CDR1 and CDR2 (germline): MNHEY, SVGAGI. The CDR3 loop spans 12 amino acids. Trimming took off 7 bases at V and 8 bases at J, with 14 bases between the two ends. CDR3 region: CASTRQAMEAFF. CDR3 sequence (DNA): TGTGCCAGCACTCGACAGGCAATGGAAGCTTTCTTT.

This sequence joins TRBV19 and TRBJ2-5; no definite D call. The germline V and J ends were trimmed by 4 bases and 10 bases, with 10 bases remaining between them. The V gene's germline CDR1 is LNHDA and CDR2 SQIVND (reference sequence). This CDR3 contains 11 residues. CDR3 in DNA: TGTGCCAGTAGTACGCCGACACGCCAGTACTTC. Its translation: CASSTPTRQYF.

The CDR3 DNA is TGTGCCAGCAGCTTGCGGCAGGGGATTAACTATGGCTACACCTTC. It yields the protein CASSLRQGINYGYTF. The chain has TRBV5-8 and TRBJ1-2; D is possibly TRBD1 (6 bases). V lost 1 base and J 1 base, leaving 11 bases between the germline ends. CDR1 and CDR2 from the germline V gene are SGHTS and YDEGEE. This CDR3 has 15 residues.

V gene TRBV19 combines with J gene TRBJ1-5; D not certain. Deletions cut 5 bases from V and 3 bases from J, with 8 bases between. This CDR3 is 13 amino acids long. In germline, CDR1 is LNHDA, CDR2 SQIVND (reference sequence). CDR3 coding DNA: TGTGCCAGTAGTTCTATCAACAATCAGCCCCAGCATTTT. Translated: CASSSINNQPQHF.